There are many counts of the clone carrying this T cell receptor beta chain. The data derive from a study of T cells in Graves' hyperthyroidism and ophthalmopathy. Researchers amplified the TCR beta CDR3 regions from RNA transcripts. During a first-round RT-PCR of the TCR CDR3, the HTBI primer set was used. In TCRdb, the multiplex PCR reads were re-called with MiXCR into one record per CDR3 protein. The repertoire holds roughly 180,000 distinct CDR3 sequences, with about a sixth as singletons. The CDR3 is 15 residues long. Germline loops: CDR1 LGHDT, CDR2 YNNKEL (reference sequence). With V trimmed by 3 bases and J by 7 bases, 9 bases remained unmatched.

The V gene is TRBV3-1, the J gene TRBJ1-2, with 9 bases identical to TRBD1. Source material: blood. The TCR comes from a woman aged 45-59 years with Graves' hyperthyroidism. CDR3 loop: CASSQPGQGSGGYTF. CDR3 nucleotides: TGTGCCAGCAGCCAGCCGGGACAGGGATCTGGTGGCTACACCTTC.